This T cell receptor (beta chain) was documented in a study of cytomegalovirus exposure and HLA in healthy donors. Whole-study results and caveats: Indistinguishability led to the exclusion of some V segments, TRBV6-2 and TRBV6-3 included.

PCR primers comprised 60 Vbeta and 13 Jbeta primers. Clones were sequenced by immunoSEQ multiplex PCR, and TCRdb holds only the in-frame ones, with some missing. The sample contains roughly 80,000 clones, around 85% of which appear only once. Comment on this clone: Its target is unknown.

The CDR3 contains 13 residues. CDR1 is MNHEY, CDR2 SVGAGI, per germline. V was pared by 6 bases and J by 9 bases, with 15 bases between. What was sequenced was PBMCs. This clonotype was sampled from a woman between 45 and 65 years old in good health and CMV-seronegative. The chain carries TRBV6-5 and TRBJ2-1; no firm D call. The CDR3 region has the DNA TGTGCCAGCAGCCCTTCGAGGAGTCTTGAGCAGTTCTTC. As protein: CASSPSRSLEQFF.